This T cell receptor beta chain was profiled in a study of response to subunit inactivated influenza vaccine. Study-wide points: Seasonal influenza vaccination, on each occasion, was suggested by the authors to recruit few new T cells.

This clonotype was picked up a small number of times. The antigen remains unidentified. TCRdb reanalysed the RT-PCR reads using MiXCR and keeps one entry per CDR3 protein. The sample includes about 780,000 distinct CDR3 sequences, about a fifth seen only once; the top ten take approximately 11%. The length of the CDR3 is 19 residues. Per the germline V gene, CDR1 is LNHNV and CDR2 is YYDKDF (reference sequence). The ends lost 0 bases at V and 2 bases at J; junction bases unmatched: 13. This TCR was recovered from a man aged 50 or older who received an inactivated influenza vaccine. Material: PBMCs from blood, obtained approximately 5 days after vaccination. The V and J genes are TRBV15 and TRBJ2-3; TRBD1 matches at 8 bases. In nucleotides, the CDR3 is TGTGCCACCAGCAGAGATCGGCCCGGGACAGGCGGGAACACAGATACGCAGTATTTT. This gives the protein CATSRDRPGTGGNTDTQYF.